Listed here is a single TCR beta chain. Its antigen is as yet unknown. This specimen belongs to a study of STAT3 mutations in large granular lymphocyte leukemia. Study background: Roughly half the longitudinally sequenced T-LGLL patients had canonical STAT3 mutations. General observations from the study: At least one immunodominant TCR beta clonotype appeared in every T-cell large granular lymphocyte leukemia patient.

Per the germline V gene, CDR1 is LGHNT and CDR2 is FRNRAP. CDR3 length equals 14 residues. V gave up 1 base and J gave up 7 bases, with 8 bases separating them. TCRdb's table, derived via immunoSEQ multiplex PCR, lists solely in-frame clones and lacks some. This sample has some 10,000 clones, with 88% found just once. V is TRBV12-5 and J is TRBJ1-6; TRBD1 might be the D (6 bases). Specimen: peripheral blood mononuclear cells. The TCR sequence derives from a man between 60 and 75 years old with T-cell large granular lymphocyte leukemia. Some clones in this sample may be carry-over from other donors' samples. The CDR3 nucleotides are TGTGCTAGTGGTTTGGCGGACAGAAATTCACCCCTCCACTTT. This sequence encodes CASGLADRNSPLHF.